A single sample is the source of the 32 T cell receptor beta chains below, sequenced in a study of T cells in Graves' hyperthyroidism and ophthalmopathy (dated by TCRdb to about 2019). Library preparation used multiplex PCR. Sequenced on an Illumina HiSeq 2000. Amplification of TCR beta CDR3 regions was carried out from RNA transcripts. For the first round of RT-PCR on the TCR CDR3, the HTBI primer set was used together with the Qiagen OneStep RT-PCR kit. TCRdb reran the public reads through fastp at Q25 and MiXCR, keeping productive beta chains. When rows share a CDR3 protein, they turn into one entry using the most common DNA and genes. The sample table holds around 700,000 distinct CDR3 sequences, of which around 20% were seen once. Jointly, the top ten make up over 15% of the sample. Input material: blood. Receptor source: a woman aged 50 to 65 with Graves' hyperthyroidism that later progressed to Graves' ophthalmopathy.

The V gene is TRBV18, the J gene TRBJ2-1, with D uncertain. The germline gives CDR1 KGHSH, CDR2 LQKENI. The V gene lost 4 bases and the J gene lost 4 bases, with 11 bases spanning the gap. The CDR3 length is 14 residues. The CDR3 bases are TGTGCCAGCTCACATTCGGAAACTTACAATGAGCAGTTCTTC. This encodes CASSHSETYNEQFF.

This clonotype was seen at least ten times. The chain carries TRBV20-1 and TRBJ1-6; 8 bases align to TRBD1. V lost 5 bases, J lost 6 bases, and 6 bases stayed unmatched. The CDR3 runs to 14 residues. The germline V gene has CDR1 DFQATT and CDR2 SNEGSKA (reference sequence). CDR3 protein: CSASRQGPNSPLHF. The DNA of the CDR3 is TGCAGTGCTTCGCGACAGGGGCCTAATTCACCCCTCCACTTT.

This clonotype was seen a handful of times. The chain employs TRBV2 and TRBJ1-6; D perhaps matches TRBD1 (6 bases). The CDR3 extends over 15 amino acids. Trimming took off 7 bases at V and 8 bases at J, with 18 bases between the two ends. Germline V gene sequence: CDR1 SNHLY, CDR2 FYNNEI. Here the CDR3 reads CASKRRTVEDSPLHF. CDR3 nucleotides: TGTGCCAGCAAACGGCGGACAGTCGAAGATTCACCCCTCCACTTT.

V and J are TRBV11-2 and TRBJ1-2; possibly TRBD1 for D (6 bases). The V gene lost 3 bases and the J gene lost 9 bases, with 14 bases spanning the gap. CDR1 is SGHAT, CDR2 FQNNGV, per germline. CDR3 size: 13 residues. The CDR3 bases are TGTGCCAGCAGCTTTACAGGGATCACGAGCTACACCTTC. Translating it yields CASSFTGITSYTF.

The chain carries TRBV5-1 and TRBJ1-5; D not certain. V lost 0 bases and J 1 base, leaving 11 bases between the germline ends. Germline CDR1 and CDR2: SGHRS and YFSETQ. CDR3 length: 16 residues. The CDR3 DNA reads TGCGCCAGCAGCTTGGATCCCAGGCAAAGCAATCAGCCCCAGCATTTT. The encoded protein is CASSLDPRQSNQPQHF.

The V call is TRBV7-2, the J call TRBJ1-2, with no clear D. Germline CDR1 is SGHTA and CDR2 is FQGNSA. V was clipped by 5 bases and J by 10 bases, with 11 bases between them. The length of the CDR3 is 11 residues. The CDR3: CASSESSVYTF. The CDR3 region has the DNA TGTGCCAGCAGCGAAAGTTCGGTCTACACCTTC.

The chain employs TRBV18 and TRBJ1-1; possibly TRBD1 for D (6 bases). The CDR3 spans 15 residues. The V and J ends lost 1 base and 4 bases respectively, with 13 bases between them. Germline-derived CDR1 and CDR2 are KGHSH and LQKENI. The CDR3 DNA follows: TGTGCCAGCTCACCACTATGGGAACAGGGCACTGAAGCTTTCTTT. This translates into CASSPLWEQGTEAFF.

V is TRBV28 and J is TRBJ1-1; 9 bases fit TRBD1. The CDR3 is 15 residues long. Per germline, CDR1 MDHEN and CDR2 SYDVKM. V lost 6 bases, J lost 4 bases, and 9 bases stayed unmatched. CDR3 sequence reads: CASSPAPDRGTEAFF. The CDR3 bases are TGTGCCAGCAGCCCTGCCCCGGACAGGGGCACTGAAGCTTTCTTT. Complete variable domain (other parts from reference TRBV28 and TRBJ1-1): DVKVTQSSRYLVKRTGEKVFLECVQDMDHENMFWYRQDPGLGLRLIYFSYDVKMKEKGDIPEGYSVSREKKERFSLILESASTNQTSMYLCASSPAPDRGTEAFFGQGTRLTVV.

This clonotype was seen more than once but under ten times. V is TRBV27 and J is TRBJ2-7; TRBD1 agrees at 8 bases. Germline assignment: CDR1 MNHEY and CDR2 SMNVEV (reference sequence). V was pared by 5 bases and J by 6 bases, with 6 bases of the junction left unmatched. The CDR3 has 13 amino acids. The CDR3 nucleotides are TGTGCCAGCAGTCCACAGGACAGGGTCGAGCAGTACTTC. It codes for CASSPQDRVEQYF.

This chain joins TRBV19 and TRBJ2-2, with D maybe TRBD2 (5 bases). Trimming pared 5 bases from V and 1 base from J, leaving 8 bases between. The CDR3 consists of 14 residues. CDR1 LNHDA and CDR2 SQIVND come from the germline V gene (reference sequence). The CDR3 DNA reads TGTGCCAGTAGTTATGAGGGGAACACCGGGGAGCTGTTTTTT. Protein sequence: CASSYEGNTGELFF.

This clonotype was counted many times. Here the CDR3 DNA reads TGTGCCAGCAGCTTAGGCAGCGGGGCTGGCACCGGGGAGCTGTTTTTT. Translation gives CASSLGSGAGTGELFF. The rearrangement uses TRBV7-2 and TRBJ2-2; 7 bases are a match to TRBD2. Looked up from germline, CDR1 is SGHTA and CDR2 is FQGNSA. Trimming removed 1 base from V and 4 bases from J; junction bases left unmatched: 6. This CDR3 has 16 residues.

This chain joins TRBV7-6 and TRBJ2-3; TRBD2 aligns across 7 bases. Germline CDR1 and CDR2: SGHVS and FNYEAQ. V lost 6 bases and J lost 6; bases outside the gene matches: 12. The CDR3 totals 15 residues. The CDR3 DNA follows: TGTGCCAGCAGTCCAGCGCCGGGGGGACGGGATACGCAGTATTTT. Translation gives CASSPAPGGRDTQYF.

This clonotype has at least ten counts. J is TRBJ1-5 and V is TRBV7-9; D is ambiguous. V lost 5 bases and J 0 bases, leaving 8 bases between the germline ends. Germline CDR1 is SEHNR and CDR2 is FQNEAQ (reference sequence). The CDR3 has 14 residues. The CDR3 sequence is CASSTGYSNQPQHF. CDR3 coding DNA: TGTGCCAGCAGCACCGGTTATAGCAATCAGCCCCAGCATTTT.

This clonotype was observed at least ten times. The chain employs TRBV11-2 and TRBJ1-1; TRBD1 aligns across 10 bases. CDR1 is SGHAT, CDR2 FQNNGV, per germline. The junction had 4 bases not matched to a gene; V was cut back by 5 bases and J by 7 bases. The CDR3 sequence is 13 residues long. The CDR3 DNA follows: TGTGCCAGCAGCCGCGGGACAGGGGTTGAAGCTTTCTTT. Translation: CASSRGTGVEAFF.

This clonotype was detected ten times or more. This chain uses TRBV2 with TRBJ2-4; 12 nucleotides line up with TRBD2. V was pared by 6 bases and J by 2 bases, with 14 bases of the junction left unmatched. Germline V lookup: CDR1 SNHLY, CDR2 FYNNEI. The CDR3 totals 19 residues. The CDR3 nucleotides are TGTGCCAGCAGCAATCCCGAAATACTAGCGGGGGGTACCAAAAACATTCAGTACTTC. Translated, it gives CASSNPEILAGGTKNIQYF.

This clonotype was observed a few times. The chain links TRBV11-2 to TRBJ2-3; TRBD1 agrees at 8 bases. V lost 5 bases, J lost 3 bases, and 4 bases stayed unmatched. Per germline, CDR1 SGHAT and CDR2 FQNNGV. The CDR3 consists of 14 residues. The CDR3 loop reads CASSKGQATDTQYF. In DNA, the CDR3 is TGTGCCAGCAGCAAGGGACAGGCAACAGATACGCAGTATTTT.

The V gene is TRBV29-1, the J gene TRBJ1-3; possibly TRBD1 for D (5 bases). The germline V gene has CDR1 SQVTM and CDR2 ANQGSEA. This CDR3 has 15 residues. V lost 3 bases to trimming and J lost 0 bases, with 12 bases between them. CDR3 coding DNA: TGCAGCGTTGATGGGACTGAGAGCTCTGGAAACACCATATATTTT. Its protein is CSVDGTESSGNTIYF.

This clonotype came up many times. The V gene is TRBV5-1, the J gene TRBJ2-1, with 7 bases aligning to TRBD2. Germline CDR1 reads SGHRS; CDR2 reads YFSETQ. V lost 1 base, J lost 0 bases, and 4 bases stayed unmatched. CDR3 length: 16 residues. Here the CDR3 DNA reads TGCGCCAGCAGCTTGCTCGGGGGGAGCTCCTACAATGAGCAGTTCTTC. Translated: CASSLLGGSSYNEQFF.

This clonotype showed up just a few times. The chain couples TRBV20-1 to TRBJ2-3; 14 nucleotides align to TRBD2. The length of the CDR3 is 16 residues. Germline assignment: CDR1 DFQATT and CDR2 SNEGSKA (reference sequence). V lost 5 bases, J lost 4 bases, and 8 bases stayed unmatched. CDR3 nucleotides: TGCAGTGCTTCGACTAGCGGGGGGGCCATCGCAGATACGCAGTATTTT. Protein sequence: CSASTSGGAIADTQYF.

The chain combines TRBV7-9 with TRBJ2-3; D remains ambiguous. V was clipped by 11 bases and J by 3 bases, with 15 bases between them. The CDR3 has 13 residues. Germline V gives CDR1 SEHNR, CDR2 FQNEAQ (reference sequence). CDR3 sequence: CASGSLKTDTQYF. The CDR3 DNA sequence: TGTGCCTCGGGTAGTCTGAAGACAGATACGCAGTATTTT.

In DNA form, the CDR3 reads TGTGCCACCAGTAGCAGACAGGAAACTAGCACAGATACGCAGTATTTT. It is translated as CATSSRQETSTDTQYF. This rearrangement joins TRBV24-1 to TRBJ2-3; a possible D gene is TRBD1 (6 bases). The CDR3 consists of 16 residues. V was clipped by 6 bases and J by 0 bases, with 15 bases between them. Germline assignment: CDR1 KGHDR and CDR2 SFDVKD.

V usage is TRBV28 and J usage is TRBJ2-1; the match to TRBD1 covers 7 bases. V trimming: 7 bases; J trimming: 9 bases; junction bases outside the gene matches: 6. The CDR3 has 12 amino acids. The V gene's germline CDR1 is MDHEN and CDR2 SYDVKM. The CDR3 DNA reads as TGTGCCAGCACCCCCCAGGGGGTTGAGCAGTTCTTC. Protein: CASTPQGVEQFF.

This clonotype was recorded at least ten times. The chain recombines TRBV7-2 with TRBJ1-2; D is unclear. Trimming cost V 0 bases and J 0 bases, with 8 bases left between them. The germline gives CDR1 SGHTA, CDR2 FQGNSA. The CDR3 totals 15 residues. CDR3 amino acids: CASSLARAPNYGYTF. Here the CDR3 DNA reads TGTGCCAGCAGCTTAGCAAGGGCGCCTAACTATGGCTACACCTTC.

This clonotype was detected only a few times. J is TRBJ1-1 and V is TRBV19; no definite D call. With 3 bases removed from V and 7 bases from J, the gap between germline ends came to 6 bases. This CDR3 region has 11 residues. Per germline, CDR1 LNHDA and CDR2 SQIVND (reference sequence). For the CDR3, the DNA is TGTGCCAGTAGTATTCAAATTGAAGCTTTCTTT. Encoded protein: CASSIQIEAFF.

This clonotype appeared a few times. The gene calls are TRBV25-1 and TRBJ1-1; D call uncertain. V shed 1 base and J shed 5 bases, with 11 bases lying between them. The CDR3 runs 14 residues. CDR1 and CDR2 (germline): MGHDK, SYGVNS. The CDR3 DNA reads TGTGCCAGCAGTGAATCGGGCAGTGGGACTGAAGCTTTCTTT. This sequence encodes CASSESGSGTEAFF.

This clonotype appeared a few times. V is TRBV7-3 and J is TRBJ2-1, with D maybe TRBD1 (6 bases). Trimming removed 5 bases from V and 7 bases from J, with 15 bases in between. This CDR3 contains 14 residues. CDR1 is SGHTA and CDR2 is FQGTGA in the germline V gene. The CDR3 bases are TGTGCCAGCAGCCTACACAGGGAAAAAAATGAGCAGTTCTTC. It yields the protein CASSLHREKNEQFF.

This clonotype was found many times. V is TRBV11-2 and J is TRBJ1-3; TRBD1 aligns across 8 bases. CDR3 size: 15 residues. The J segment lost 2 bases and the V segment lost 2 bases, leaving 2 bases of the junction unmatched. CDR1 SGHAT and CDR2 FQNNGV come from the germline V gene. The CDR3 region has the DNA TGTGCCAGCAGCTTACCAGGGGGCCCTGGAAACACCATATATTTT. Its translation is CASSLPGGPGNTIYF.

This clonotype was counted many times. This sequence joins TRBV12-3 or TRBV12-4 and TRBJ2-6; the D is unclear. The CDR3 has 12 residues. Trimming shortened V by 8 bases and J by 4 bases, and 6 bases separated the two germline ends. CDR3 sequence (DNA): TGTGCCAGCCCTGTGGGGGCCAACGTCCTGACTTTC. It codes for CASPVGANVLTF.

The V gene is TRBV12-3 or TRBV12-4, the J gene TRBJ2-3; TRBD2 agrees at 7 bases. The CDR3 contains 16 residues. V shed 1 base and J 1 base; nucleotides not matched to a gene: 5. The CDR3 region is CASSLGGGVGTDTQYF. CDR3 sequence (DNA): TGTGCCAGCAGTTTAGGGGGGGGAGTGGGCACAGATACGCAGTATTTT.

The CDR3 protein is CASSSVGNYGYTF. The CDR3 DNA is TGCGCCAGCAGCTCAGTGGGTAACTATGGCTACACCTTC. This rearrangement joins TRBV5-1 to TRBJ1-2; D gene uncertain. The germline V gene encodes CDR1 SGHRS and CDR2 YFSETQ. The length of the CDR3 is 13 residues. V lost 3 bases and J 1 base, leaving 7 bases between the germline ends. Filled out from reference TRBV5-1 and TRBJ1-2, the complete variable domain reads KAGVTQTPRYLIKTRGQQVTLSCSPISGHRSVSWYQQTPGQGLQFLFEYFSETQRNKGNFPGRFSGRQFSNSRSEMNVSTLELGDSALYLCASSSVGNYGYTFGSGTRLTVV.

In its sample, this clonotype was seen many times. This rearrangement joins TRBV2 to TRBJ2-7, with TRBD1 matching over 8 bases. The CDR3 spans 15 residues. Germline trimming cut 6 bases from V and 3 bases from J; bases unmatched to any gene: 10. CDR1 and CDR2 from the germline V gene are SNHLY and FYNNEI. The CDR3 DNA reads TGTGCCAGCAGGACCCTCGGACAGGGAGACTACGAGCAGTACTTC. It encodes CASRTLGQGDYEQYF.

This chain joins TRBV10-1 and TRBJ2-1; the match to TRBD2 covers 11 bases. V was pared by 6 bases and J by 5 bases, with 6 bases of the junction left unmatched. Germline V CDR1 and CDR2: WNHNN, SYGVQD (reference sequence). The CDR3 spans 15 residues. CDR3 region: CASSPSGGPHNEQFF. As DNA, the CDR3 is TGCGCCAGCAGCCCTAGCGGGGGGCCTCACAATGAGCAGTTCTTC.